The clone carrying this TCR beta chain was observed a handful of times. Its antigen is not identified. The V gene's germline CDR1 is LNHNV and CDR2 YYDKDF (reference sequence). V lost 4 bases and J lost 2; bases outside the gene matches: 10. The CDR3 is made up of 17 amino acids. The time point is: newly diagnosed GD, antithyroid drugs for less than 3 months. After RNA was extracted from PBMCs, the TCR library was made from it. Library construction for TCR beta used iRepertoire HTBI primers and Arm-PCR of CDR3 regions. TCRdb analysed the multiplex PCR reads with MiXCR anew, one entry per CDR3 protein. This table holds 600,000 to 650,000 distinct CDR3 sequences, 15% to 20% found once. The entry originates in a study of regulatory T cells in long-lasting Graves disease. Study outcomes and limitations: Relative to newly diagnosed Graves' patients, persistent ones had lower TCR diversity.

These same records also appear under a second study, on T cells in Graves' hyperthyroidism and ophthalmopathy.

The chain employs TRBV15 and TRBJ2-3; 9 nucleotides align to TRBD2. This sample comprised peripheral blood mononuclear cells (PBMCs), obtained at new diagnosis, from a patient treated with antithyroid drugs. The sequence was collected from a woman aged 25 to 39 with Graves disease. CDR3 sequence reads: CATSKGGLAGPTDTQYF. Here the CDR3 DNA reads TGTGCCACCAGCAAGGGGGGGCTAGCGGGGCCCACAGATACGCAGTATTTT.